The clone carrying this TCR beta chain was counted a single time. The target antigen is unknown. Total RNA, at least 5.5 micrograms per sample, came from PBMCs. Then a second PCR, running roughly 6 to 11 cycles, was carried out with a sample-barcoded 5' primer and a J-beta primer mix. From the 5' RACE reads, TCRdb called clonotypes with MiXCR, one entry per CDR3 protein. The sample lists more than 650,000 distinct CDR3 sequences, approximately 53% occurring once. This specimen comes from a study of blood T cells in healthy people across ages. Overall study findings and caveats: Naive and antigen-experienced cells were not separated, limiting conclusive comparison. TCR beta diversity per million T cells fell roughly linearly with age.

The CDR3 has 14 residues. J lost 8 bases, V lost 3 bases, and 5 bases had no gene match. Germline V gene data show CDR1 as KGHSH and CDR2 as LQKENI. This chain uses TRBV18 with TRBJ2-1; the match to TRBD2 covers 9 bases. The source material was blood. The clonotype comes from a man older than 75 in good health. CDR3 amino acids: CASSPSGSVDEQFF. As DNA, the CDR3 is TGTGCCAGCTCACCTAGCGGGAGTGTCGATGAGCAGTTCTTC.